A selection of T cell receptor beta chains follows, all from one sample in a study of blood T cell repertoires in COVID-19. Produced via immunoSEQ multiplex PCR; TCRdb's table is partial and in-frame only. This table has hundreds of thousands of clones, around 85% appearing once. The sequenced sample consisted of PBMCs or T cells enriched from blood (not recorded which). Source of these receptors: a woman between 45 and 65 years old who had recovered from COVID-19. CDR3s include the opening cysteine and the closing phenylalanine or tryptophan. The D gene is left open where the match is weak. Size is stated for part of the rows, as once, few or many counts, or as a class when the clone is expanded.

>-|-|TRBV24-1|TRBJ2-3
CATSGVLATDTQYF
TGTGCCACCAGTGGAGTACTAGCAACAGATACGCAGTATTTT
>-|-|TRBV6-5|TRBJ2-7
CASSYGPGSYEQYF
TGTGCCAGCAGTTACGGCCCGGGGTCCTACGAGCAGTACTTC
>TRBD1|-|TRBV19|TRBJ2-7
CASSPGQGAGYEQYF
TGTGCCAGTAGTCCGGGACAGGGGGCTGGCTACGAGCAGTACTTC
>-|-|TRBV7-2|TRBJ2-3
CASRRDTTDTQYF
TGTGCCAGCAGACGGGACACCACAGATACGCAGTATTTT
>TRBD1|-|TRBV7-9|TRBJ1-1
CASSLTGVNTEAFF
TGTGCCAGCAGCTTGACAGGGGTCAACACTGAAGCTTTCTTT
>TRBD1|-|TRBV12-3/TRBV12-4|TRBJ1-4
CASSQGANEKLFF
TGTGCCAGCAGCCAGGGGGCTAATGAAAAACTGTTTTTT
>-|-|TRBV6-5|TRBJ2-7
CASSRKQGLPYEQYF
TGTGCCAGCAGTCGCAAACAGGGCCTTCCCTACGAGCAGTACTTC
>-|-|TRBV5-1|TRBJ1-5
CASSADGGNQPQHF
TGCGCCAGCAGCGCGGACGGAGGAAATCAGCCCCAGCATTTT
>-|few|TRBV15|TRBJ2-7
CATSRRQGNYEQYF
TGTGCCACCAGCAGGCGTCAGGGGAACTACGAGCAGTACTTC
>TRBD1|-|TRBV6-5|TRBJ2-1
CASSLDRGDYNEQFF
TGTGCCAGCAGCCTCGACAGGGGAGACTACAATGAGCAGTTCTTC
>-|-|TRBV28|TRBJ1-1
CASRLRPGTENTEAFF
TGTGCCAGCCGACTCCGTCCCGGGACTGAGAACACTGAAGCTTTCTTT
>-|-|TRBV6-1|TRBJ1-1
CASSDPGLPNTEAFF
TGTGCCAGCAGTGATCCGGGACTCCCGAACACTGAAGCTTTCTTT
>TRBD1|few|TRBV9|TRBJ2-2
CASSAGQRNTGELFF
TGTGCCAGCAGCGCGGGACAGAGAAACACCGGGGAGCTGTTTTTT
>TRBD1|-|TRBV5-1|TRBJ2-2
CASSLFFRQGTGELFF
TGCGCCAGCAGCTTGTTTTTCAGACAGGGGACCGGGGAGCTGTTTTTT
>-|once|TRBV5-1|TRBJ2-3
CASSLEGQPSTDTQYF
TGCGCCAGCAGCTTGGAAGGACAGCCAAGCACAGATACGCAGTATTTT
>-|-|TRBV19|TRBJ1-6
CASSFGGNSPLHF
TGTGCCAGTAGTTTCGGAGGGAATTCACCCCTCCACTTT
>TRBD1|-|TRBV2|TRBJ2-6
CASSAGQAGANVLTF
TGTGCCAGCAGCGCCGGACAGGCTGGGGCCAACGTCCTGACTTTC
>TRBD1|once|TRBV6-1|TRBJ1-5
CASSEGTEIYSNQPQHF
TGTGCCAGCAGTGAGGGGACAGAGATTTATAGCAATCAGCCCCAGCATTTT
>-|-|TRBV7-2|TRBJ1-3
CASSLAILRGVSGNTIYF
TGTGCCAGCAGCTTAGCGATACTTCGGGGGGTCTCTGGAAACACCATATATTTT
>-|-|TRBV5-6|TRBJ2-7
CASTGGSGTYEQYF
TGTGCCAGCACTGGGGGCTCAGGGACCTACGAGCAGTACTTC
>-|-|TRBV4-2|TRBJ1-6
CASRGLEGTLHF
TGTGCCAGCAGAGGGTTGGAGGGGACCCTCCACTTT
>-|-|TRBV6-1|TRBJ1-1
CASSDIMNTEAFF
TGTGCCAGCAGTGATATTATGAACACTGAAGCTTTCTTT